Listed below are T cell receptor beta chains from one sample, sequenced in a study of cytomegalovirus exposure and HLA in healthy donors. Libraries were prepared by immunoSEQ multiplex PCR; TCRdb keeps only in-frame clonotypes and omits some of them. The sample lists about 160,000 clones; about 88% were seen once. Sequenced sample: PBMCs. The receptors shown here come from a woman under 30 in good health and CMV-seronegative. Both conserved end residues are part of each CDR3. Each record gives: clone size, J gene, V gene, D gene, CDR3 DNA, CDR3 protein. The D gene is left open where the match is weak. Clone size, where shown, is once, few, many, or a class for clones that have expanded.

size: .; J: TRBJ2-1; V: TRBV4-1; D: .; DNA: TGCGCCAGCTCCGGGGTGTGGGAGCCGGGATATGAGCAGTTCTTC; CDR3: CASSGVWEPGYEQFF
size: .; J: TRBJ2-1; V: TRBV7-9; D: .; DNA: TGTGCCAGCAGCTTAGGCGTAGCGACCAACAATGAGCAGTTCTTC; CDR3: CASSLGVATNNEQFF
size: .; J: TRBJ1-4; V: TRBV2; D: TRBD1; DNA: TGTGCCAGCAGGAAAAGGACAGGGGGTGGAGAAAAACTGTTTTTT; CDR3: CASRKRTGGGEKLFF
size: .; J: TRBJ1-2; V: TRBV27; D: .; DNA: TGTGCCAGCAGTCCCCGTAAAACAGGGTTCCCCTATGGCTACACCTTC; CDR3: CASSPRKTGFPYGYTF
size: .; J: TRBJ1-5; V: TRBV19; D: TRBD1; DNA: TGTGCCAGTAGTCAGGGGGCGAGTCAGCCCCAGCATTTT; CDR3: CASSQGASQPQHF
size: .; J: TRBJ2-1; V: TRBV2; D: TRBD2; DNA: TGTGCCAGCAGCGGGACTAGTTTTCTCAATGAGCAGTTCTTC; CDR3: CASSGTSFLNEQFF
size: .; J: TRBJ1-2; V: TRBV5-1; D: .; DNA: TGCGCCAGCCGAATTGACCGGACAGCCACCTCCCGCTATGGCTACACCTTC; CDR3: CASRIDRTATSRYGYTF
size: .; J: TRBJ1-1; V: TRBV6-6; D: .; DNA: TGTGCCAGCAGACAAGACAGGAACACTGAAGCTTTCTTT; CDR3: CASRQDRNTEAFF
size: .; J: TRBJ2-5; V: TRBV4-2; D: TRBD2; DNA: TGTGCCAGCAGCCAAGATCCGGGAGGAGGAGAGACCCAGTACTTC; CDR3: CASSQDPGGGETQYF
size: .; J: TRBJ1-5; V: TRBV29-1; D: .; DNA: TGCAGCGTTGCCCTTGACAGCCATAGCAATCAGCCCCAGCATTTT; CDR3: CSVALDSHSNQPQHF
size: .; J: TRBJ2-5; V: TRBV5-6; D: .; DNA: TGTGCCAGCAGCTTGGTACCGGGGGAGACCCAGTACTTC; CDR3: CASSLVPGETQYF
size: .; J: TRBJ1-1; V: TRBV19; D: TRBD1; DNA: TGTGCCAGTAGTATCGGGACAGGGGCGGACACTGAAGCTTTCTTT; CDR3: CASSIGTGADTEAFF
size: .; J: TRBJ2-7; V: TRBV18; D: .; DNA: TGTGCCAGCTCACCGGGAGGACAAGCGGGCTACGAGCAGTACTTC; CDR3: CASSPGGQAGYEQYF
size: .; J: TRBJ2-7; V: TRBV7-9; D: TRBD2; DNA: TGTTCCAGCAGCTCCGTGGGACTAGCGGAGTCCCTGACCTACGAGCAGTACTTC; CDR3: CSSSSVGLAESLTYEQYF
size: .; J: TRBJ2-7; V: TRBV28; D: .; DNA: TGTGCCAGCAGTTTTACGTCCGGGACAAGCACCTACGAGCAGTACTTC; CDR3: CASSFTSGTSTYEQYF
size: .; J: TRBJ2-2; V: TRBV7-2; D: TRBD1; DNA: TGTGCCAGCAGTATAAACCGGGACAGCGCTAACACCGGGGAGCTGTTTTTT; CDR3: CASSINRDSANTGELFF
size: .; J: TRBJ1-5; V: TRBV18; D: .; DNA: TGTGCCAGCTCACCAGACTATAGCAATCAGCCCCAGCATTTT; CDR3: CASSPDYSNQPQHF
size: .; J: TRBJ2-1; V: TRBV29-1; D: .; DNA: TGCAGCGTTAGGGGCAGGGCGATTTTCAATGAGCAGTTCTTC; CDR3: CSVRGRAIFNEQFF
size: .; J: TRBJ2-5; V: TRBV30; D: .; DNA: TGTGCCTGGCTAGTCGAAAAGACCCAGTACTTC; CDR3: CAWLVEKTQYF
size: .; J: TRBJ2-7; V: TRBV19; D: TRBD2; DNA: TGTGCCAGTAGTATCGCCGGGACTAGTCAATACGAGCAGTACTTC; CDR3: CASSIAGTSQYEQYF
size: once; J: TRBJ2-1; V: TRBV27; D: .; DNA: TGTGCCAGCAAGATCAACAGGGATTCCTACAATGAGCAGTTCTTC; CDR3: CASKINRDSYNEQFF
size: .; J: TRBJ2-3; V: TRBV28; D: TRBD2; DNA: TGTGCCAGCAGTTTGCCGGGACTACACACAGATACGCAGTATTTT; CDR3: CASSLPGLHTDTQYF
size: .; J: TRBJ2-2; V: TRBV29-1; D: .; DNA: TGCAGCGTTGAGTACAGGAATTGGTCCGGGGAGCTGTTTTTT; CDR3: CSVEYRNWSGELFF
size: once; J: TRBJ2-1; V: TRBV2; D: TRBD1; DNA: TGTGCCAGCCGTTACGGACAGGGAAGATACAATGAGCAGTTCTTC; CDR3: CASRYGQGRYNEQFF
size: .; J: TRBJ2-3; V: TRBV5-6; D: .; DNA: TGTGCCAGCAGCTTGGACCAGGGGTGGTCCACAGATACGCAGTATTTT; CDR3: CASSLDQGWSTDTQYF
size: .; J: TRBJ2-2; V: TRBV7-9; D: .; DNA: TGTGCCAGCAGCCCCCAGGGCATCGGGGAGCTGTTTTTT; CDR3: CASSPQGIGELFF
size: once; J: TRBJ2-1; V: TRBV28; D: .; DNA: TGTGCCAGCAGCCGACGGGGGAGCTCCTACAATGAGCAGTTCTTC; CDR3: CASSRRGSSYNEQFF
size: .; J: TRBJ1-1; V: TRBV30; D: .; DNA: TGTGCCTGGAGTGTGTCTCGTGGAGCTGAAGCTTTCTTT; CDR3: CAWSVSRGAEAFF
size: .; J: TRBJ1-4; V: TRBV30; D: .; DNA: TGTGCCGGGAACTCCGGTAGACTTGAAAAACTGTTTTTT; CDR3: CAGNSGRLEKLFF
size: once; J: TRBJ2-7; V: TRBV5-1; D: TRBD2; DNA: TGCGCCAGCAGCACCGGGACTAGCGAGTCCTACGAGCAGTACTTC; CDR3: CASSTGTSESYEQYF
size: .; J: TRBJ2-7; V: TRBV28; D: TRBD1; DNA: TGTGCCAGCAGTCCCGGACAGGGTTCATACGAGCAGTACTTC; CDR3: CASSPGQGSYEQYF
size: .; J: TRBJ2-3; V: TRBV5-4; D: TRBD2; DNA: TGTGCCAGCAGGAGTAGCGGGAGGAATATAGATACGCAGTATTTT; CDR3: CASRSSGRNIDTQYF
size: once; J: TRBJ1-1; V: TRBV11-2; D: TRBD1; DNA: TGTGCCAGCAGCTCCCTGACAGGGCACGCTGAAGCTTTCTTT; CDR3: CASSSLTGHAEAFF
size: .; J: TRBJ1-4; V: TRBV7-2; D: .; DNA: TGTGCCAGCAGCTTTAGCAGGGGAGATGAAAAACTGTTTTTT; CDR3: CASSFSRGDEKLFF
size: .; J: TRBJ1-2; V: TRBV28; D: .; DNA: TGTGCCAGCAGTGCAGGGGTGAGCCCTGTGATGGTTGGCTACACCTTC; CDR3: CASSAGVSPVMVGYTF
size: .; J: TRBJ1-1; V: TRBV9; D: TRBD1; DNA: TGTGCCAGCAGCGCGGGACAGGTGGGCACTGAAGCTTTCTTT; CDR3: CASSAGQVGTEAFF